This passage covers 15 T cell receptor beta chains from one sample sequenced in a study of T cell responses to AZD1222 COVID-19 vaccine. Libraries were prepared by immunoSEQ multiplex PCR; TCRdb keeps only in-frame clonotypes and omits some of them. The table lists 120,000 or so clones, more than 70% of them singletons, with 3.5% in the top ten. This specimen was peripheral blood, taken 28 days after the second AZD1222 dose. These receptors all stem from an adult who received the AZD1222 COVID-19 vaccine.

The CDR3 DNA sequence: TGTGCCAGCAGCCCGGTATCGCTGAACACTGAAGCTTTCTTT. Encoded protein: CASSPVSLNTEAFF. The rearrangement joins TRBV28 to TRBJ1-1; D not resolved. CDR3 size: 14 residues. The V gene's germline CDR1 is MDHEN and CDR2 SYDVKM. Trimming took 6 bases from V and 0 from J, leaving 11 bases between them.

The CDR3 loop reads CASSGLAGAPTGELFF. The DNA of the CDR3 is TGTGCCAGCAGCGGACTAGCGGGGGCCCCGACCGGGGAGCTGTTTTTT. The chain employs TRBV7-9 and TRBJ2-2, with TRBD2 identical over 13 bases. Looked up from germline, CDR1 is SEHNR and CDR2 is FQNEAQ (reference sequence). The CDR3 runs to 16 residues. Germline trimming cut 5 bases from V and 5 bases from J; bases unmatched to any gene: 5.

This clone has a single count. This chain joins TRBV11-3 and TRBJ2-1; 8 bases are a match to TRBD1. This CDR3 comprises 13 residues. Germline assignment: CDR1 SGHNT and CDR2 YENEEA. The junction had 3 bases not matched to a gene; V was cut back by 5 bases and J by 6 bases. The CDR3 DNA is TGTGCCAGCAGCCGAGGACAGGGCAATGAGCAGTTCTTC. This encodes CASSRGQGNEQFF. Full variable domain (remainder filled in from reference TRBV11-3 and TRBJ2-1): EAGVVQSPRYKIIEKKQPVAFWCNPISGHNTLYWYLQNLGQGPELLIRYENEEAVDDSQLPKDRFSAERLKGVDSTLKIQPAELGDSAVYLCASSRGQGNEQFFGPGTRLTVL.

The chain couples TRBV3-1 (or the pseudogene TRBV3-2) to TRBJ1-5, with unresolved D. Germline CDR1 is LGHDT and CDR2 is YNNKEL (reference sequence). V dropped 1 base and J dropped 7 bases, with 11 bases sitting between them. CDR3 size: 14 residues. The CDR3: CASSQGSSRQPQHF. Written as DNA, the CDR3 is TGTGCCAGCAGCCAAGGGTCTTCTCGGCAGCCCCAGCATTTT.

The chain links TRBV4-3 to TRBJ2-7, with TRBD2 matching over 12 bases. CDR3 size: 17 residues. Losses at the gene ends were 0 bases for V and 0 bases for J; bases not matched to a gene: 3. The germline V gene has CDR1 LGHNA and CDR2 YSLEER. DNA of the CDR3: TGCGCCAGCAGCCAAGATCGGACTAGCGGGGTCTCCTACGAGCAGTACTTC. It translates to CASSQDRTSGVSYEQYF.

The genes are TRBV18 and TRBJ1-2, with 9 bases identical to TRBD1. This CDR3 spans 15 amino acids. The germline V gene has CDR1 KGHSH and CDR2 LQKENI. V shed 4 bases, J shed 4 bases, and the junction held 7 bases outside the gene matches. CDR3 protein: CASSQDRGDGYGYTF. In DNA, the CDR3 is TGTGCCAGCTCACAGGACAGGGGTGATGGCTATGGCTACACCTTC.

CDR3 amino acids: CASSLLTSGREHTGELFF. DNA of the CDR3: TGTGCCAGCAGTTTACTCACTAGCGGCCGGGAACACACCGGGGAGCTGTTTTTT. The genes are TRBV28 and TRBJ2-2; 8 nucleotides match TRBD2. The CDR3 is 18 amino acids. After removal of 2 bases from V and 3 bases from J, the junction contained 11 bases not matched to a gene. Germline-derived CDR1 and CDR2 are MDHEN and SYDVKM.

The chain links TRBV13 to TRBJ2-7, with 7 bases that match TRBD1. This CDR3 region has 14 residues. V was pared by 1 base and J by 3 bases, with 3 bases of the junction left unmatched. The germline CDR1 and CDR2 sequences are PRHDT and FYEKMQ (reference sequence). CDR3: CASSLEAGGYEQYF. In DNA, the CDR3 is TGTGCCAGCAGCTTAGAAGCAGGGGGCTACGAGCAGTACTTC.

The chain employs TRBV27 and TRBJ2-7, with D tentatively TRBD2 (5 bases). The CDR3 contains 13 residues. The V and J ends lost 2 bases and 4 bases respectively, with 9 bases between them. CDR1 and CDR2 (germline): MNHEY, SMNVEV (reference sequence). CDR3 region: CASSLGLQYEQYF. DNA for the CDR3: TGTGCCAGCAGTTTAGGACTCCAGTACGAGCAGTACTTC.

The gene calls are TRBV19 and TRBJ1-5; 8 nucleotides align to TRBD1. The junction had 12 bases not matched to a gene; V was cut back by 4 bases and J by 7 bases. Germline CDR1 LNHDA, CDR2 SQIVND (reference sequence). This CDR3 has 16 amino acids. The CDR3 nucleotides read TGTGCCAGTAGTACCCGACAGGGGCGTTCTGGGCAGCCCCAGCATTTT. This translates into CASSTRQGRSGQPQHF.

The CDR3 DNA sequence: TGCGCCAGCAGCTTGGAGTCAGGCGGGGAGCTGTTTTTT. Residues: CASSLESGGELFF. The rearrangement joins TRBV5-1 to TRBJ2-2; D gene unclear. The CDR3 extends over 13 amino acids. V was trimmed by 0 bases and J by 7 bases, leaving 7 bases between them. From germline, CDR1 is SGHRS and CDR2 YFSETQ. Full variable domain (outside the CDR3, taken from reference TRBV5-1 and TRBJ2-2): KAGVTQTPRYLIKTRGQQVTLSCSPISGHRSVSWYQQTPGQGLQFLFEYFSETQRNKGNFPGRFSGRQFSNSRSEMNVSTLELGDSALYLCASSLESGGELFFGEGSRLTVL.

This clone was detected a few times. The chain carries TRBV3-1 (or the pseudogene TRBV3-2) and TRBJ1-6; D is unclear. This CDR3 is 16 amino acids long. V lost 7 bases and J 5 bases, leaving 18 bases between the germline ends. Germline CDR1 reads LGHDT; CDR2 reads YNNKEL (reference sequence). CDR3 in amino acids: CASTDGGAVNNSPLHF. The CDR3 bases are TGTGCCAGCACCGACGGAGGTGCCGTGAATAATTCACCCCTCCACTTT.

The V gene is TRBV9, the J gene TRBJ2-2, with unresolved D. The germline V gene has CDR1 SGDLS and CDR2 YYNGEE. The V gene lost 2 bases and the J gene lost 5 bases, with 13 bases spanning the gap. There are 15 residues in the CDR3. CDR3 protein: CASSVEVRRTGELFF. The DNA of the CDR3 is TGTGCCAGCAGCGTTGAGGTACGTCGGACCGGGGAGCTGTTTTTT.

The chain employs TRBV10-3 and TRBJ1-6; tentative D call: TRBD1 (5 bases). The V and J ends lost 0 bases and 14 bases respectively, with 14 bases between them. Germline loops: CDR1 ENHRY, CDR2 SYGVKD. CDR3 length: 14 amino acids. CDR3 sequence reads: CAISESKERGALHF. In DNA, the CDR3 is TGTGCCATCAGTGAGTCGAAAGAGAGGGGAGCCCTCCACTTT.

J is TRBJ2-7 and V is TRBV10-3; D is possibly TRBD1 (6 bases). Trimming removed 6 bases from V and 7 bases from J, with 28 bases in between. The CDR3 has 17 amino acids. Per germline, CDR1 ENHRY and CDR2 SYGVKD. The CDR3 loop reads CAISAGVPGLPFFEQYF. CDR3 DNA: TGTGCCATCAGCGCAGGGGTGCCGGGCCTTCCTTTTTTTGAGCAGTACTTC.